This T cell receptor beta chain was profiled in a study of beta chain features in type 1 diabetes. This clone was counted a few times. TCRB transcripts that were expressed got sequenced, as all of the isolated RNA had been reverse transcribed. TCRdb's copy holds only in-frame clones and misses some; the assay was immunoSEQ multiplex PCR. The sample carries around 240,000 clones, around 10% recorded once. The V gene lost 5 bases and the J gene lost 4 bases, with 14 bases spanning the gap. The CDR3 is 14 residues long. Per the germline V gene, CDR1 is MNHEY and CDR2 is SMNVEV (reference sequence). The chain carries TRBV27 and TRBJ2-5, with D maybe TRBD2 (5 bases). The sequenced sample was naive CD4+ T cells from blood. The sequence came from a woman aged 18-29 years in good health. As DNA, the CDR3 is TGTGCCAGCAGTAATAGCGTGAGGAGAGAGACCCAGTACTTC. As protein: CASSNSVRRETQYF.